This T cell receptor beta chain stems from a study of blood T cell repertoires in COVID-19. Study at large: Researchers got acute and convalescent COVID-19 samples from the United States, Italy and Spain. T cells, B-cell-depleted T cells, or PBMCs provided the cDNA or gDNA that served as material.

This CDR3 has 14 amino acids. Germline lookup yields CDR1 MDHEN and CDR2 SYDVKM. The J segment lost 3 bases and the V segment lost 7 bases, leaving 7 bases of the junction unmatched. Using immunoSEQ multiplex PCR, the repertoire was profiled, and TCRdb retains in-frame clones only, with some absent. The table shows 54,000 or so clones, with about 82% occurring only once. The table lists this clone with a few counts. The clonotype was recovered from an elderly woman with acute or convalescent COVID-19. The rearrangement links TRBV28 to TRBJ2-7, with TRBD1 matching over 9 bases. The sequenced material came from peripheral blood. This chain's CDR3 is CASIKDRGIYEQYF. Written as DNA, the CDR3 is TGTGCCAGCATTAAGGACAGGGGAATCTACGAGCAGTACTTC.